This T cell receptor (beta chain) was identified during a study of shared clonotypes between healthy human individuals. Donors, without exception, were Caucasian adults residing in Nashville, Tennessee. This CDR3 spans 16 amino acids. The V gene lost 5 bases and the J gene lost 0 bases, with 15 bases spanning the gap. Germline loops: CDR1 SGHAT, CDR2 FQNNGV. This clone showed up just a few times. Its antigen is as yet unknown. With only one base between it and a far larger clone, this is likely a read error. This CDR3 is also generated by other DNA sequences in the sample. Notes on the study in general: An anticipated effect of sequencing depth on clonotype sharing among donors was recognized.

When replicate PCRs were run on unsorted PBMC, they used around 0.3 ug DNA, approximately 33,000 T cell genomes. The data were produced by immunoSEQ multiplex PCR, yet TCRdb's version contains in-frame clones alone and is incomplete. The sample shows about 520,000 clones, 81% of them seen only once. The clonotype was recovered from a woman aged 40 to 55 in good health. Some clones in this sample may be carry-over from other donors' samples. The chain employs TRBV11-2 and TRBJ2-3; a weak D match, TRBD2 (5 bases). The sample consisted of PBMCs. CDR3 amino acids: CASSLLRDYSTDTQYF. CDR3 coding DNA: TGTGCCAGCAGCCTACTCCGTGACTACAGCACAGATACGCAGTATTTT.